This TCR beta chain was profiled in a study of blood T cell repertoires in COVID-19. The CDR3 extends over 13 amino acids. Germline V gene lookup returns CDR1 LNHNV and CDR2 YYDKDF (reference sequence). V was cut by 0 bases and J by 4 bases, with 7 bases left in between. The study recruited people aged 18 to 89 years across roughly 23 US areas. Donors in Cohort 3 counted as recovered after two negative PCRs, clearance, or symptom resolution. Methods used by the authors: It was from reference gene primer amplification that nucleated cell counts were estimated. Some clones are missing from TCRdb's copy, which holds only in-frame ones; the method was immunoSEQ multiplex PCR. The V and J calls and clone size are taken from that table; D and trimming were inferred from the DNA. This table has almost 250,000 clones, roughly 91% appearing once.

What was sequenced was PBMCs or T cells enriched from blood (not recorded which). The V call is TRBV15, the J call TRBJ2-7; no clear D. The source is a woman under 40 who had recovered from COVID-19. CDR3 amino acids: CATSRERGYEQYF. The DNA of the CDR3 is TGTGCCACCAGCAGAGAGAGAGGTTACGAGCAGTACTTC.